A selection of T cell receptor beta chains follows, all from one sample in a study of CXCR3-negative and CXCR3-positive naive CD8 T cells. TCRdb re-called the 5' RACE reads; every CDR3 protein appears as one record, without DNA. The data include about 98,000 distinct CDR3 sequences; the top ten clones carry approximately 1%. Sequenced material: naive CXCR3+ CD8+ T cells from blood. These receptors all stem from a human donor in good health. Some clones in this sample may be carry-over from other donors' samples. The CDR3 runs from the conserved cysteine through the conserved F or W.

V gene: TRBV5-1
J gene: TRBJ2-7
CDR3 protein: CASSPRRAGINYEQYF

V gene: TRBV4-3
J gene: TRBJ2-7
CDR3 protein: CASSQGLLTYEQYF

V gene: TRBV5-1
J gene: TRBJ2-1
CDR3 protein: CASSSDRGLFDEQFF

V gene: TRBV29-1
J gene: TRBJ2-1
CDR3 protein: CSAQKTYNEQFF

V gene: TRBV28
J gene: TRBJ1-1
CDR3 protein: CASTRQGAGNTEAFF

V gene: TRBV30
J gene: TRBJ1-1
CDR3 protein: CAWSATGTGFTEAFF

V gene: TRBV6-4
J gene: TRBJ2-1
CDR3 protein: CASSKTSGGEYNEQFF

V gene: TRBV20-1
J gene: TRBJ2-2
CDR3 protein: CSARENHRGSTGELFF

V gene: TRBV5-1
J gene: TRBJ2-5
CDR3 protein: CASSLGLEIQETQYF

V gene: TRBV12-5
J gene: TRBJ1-1
CDR3 protein: CASLGTGYLGDTEAFF

V gene: TRBV7-9
J gene: TRBJ1-1
CDR3 protein: CASSLQWDTEAFF

V gene: TRBV6-4
J gene: TRBJ1-2
CDR3 protein: CATTRTIAIGTSWADYGYTF